Listed below are T cell receptor beta chains from one sample, sequenced in a study of cytomegalovirus exposure and HLA in healthy donors. Assay used: immunoSEQ multiplex PCR; TCRdb lists only in-frame clones, some missing. Here the sample spans around 190,000 clones, 85% being singletons. The sample comprised PBMCs. The source of these receptors is a woman between 50 and 59 years old in good health and CMV-seronegative. The CDR3 runs from the conserved cysteine through the conserved F or W. Each record gives: CDR3 length, clone size, V gene, D gene, J gene, CDR3 protein, CDR3 DNA. The D gene is left open where the match is weak. Some rows have no size entry. The others give once, few or many, or a class for an expanded clone.

15,-,TRBV7-8,-,TRBJ2-7,CASSLRGYNIYEQYF,TGTGCCAGCAGCTTACGGGGGTACAACATCTACGAGCAGTACTTC
12,-,TRBV6-1,-,TRBJ2-7,CASSEQGYEQYF,TGTGCCAGCAGTGAACAGGGATACGAGCAGTACTTC
15,few,TRBV19,-,TRBJ1-3,CASSPGHGSGNTIYF,TGTGCCAGTTCTCCGGGACATGGCTCTGGAAACACCATATATTTT
12,-,TRBV28,-,TRBJ1-5,CASSPQPPTQHF,TGTGCCAGCAGTCCACAGCCCCCAACCCAGCATTTT
12,-,TRBV30,TRBD1,TRBJ1-1,CAWSRQGWLAFF,TGTGCCTGGAGCCGACAGGGGTGGTTGGCTTTCTTT
14,-,TRBV7-6,-,TRBJ2-5,CAGSLPGSLETQYF,TGTGCCGGCAGCTTACCAGGGTCTTTGGAGACCCAGTACTTC
16,-,TRBV4-1,TRBD1,TRBJ2-3,CASSLTPGQGTDTQYF,TGCGCCAGCAGCCTAACACCTGGACAGGGGACAGATACGCAGTATTTT
14,-,TRBV19,-,TRBJ2-4,CATKDGGGENIQYF,TGTGCCACAAAGGACGGGGGTGGCGAAAACATTCAGTACTTC
15,-,TRBV4-1,TRBD2,TRBJ2-1,CASSHLLADSDEQFF,TGCGCCAGCAGCCACCTACTAGCGGATAGCGATGAGCAGTTCTTC
14,-,TRBV30,TRBD2,TRBJ2-1,CAWRLAGANNEQFF,TGTGCCTGGCGTCTAGCGGGAGCAAACAATGAGCAGTTCTTC
16,-,TRBV5-1,-,TRBJ2-2,CASSLALSGGTGELFF,TGCGCCAGCAGCTTGGCTTTGAGCGGAGGGACCGGGGAGCTGTTTTTT
13,-,TRBV7-9,-,TRBJ2-2,CASSLVSTGELFF,TGTGCCAGCAGCTTAGTTTCAACCGGGGAGCTGTTTTTT
15,-,TRBV4-3,-,TRBJ1-5,CASSQDRSSNQPQHF,TGCGCCAGCAGCCAAGATCGGTCTAGCAATCAGCCCCAGCATTTT
16,-,TRBV4-2,TRBD1,TRBJ1-2,CASSHATGQGANGYTF,TGTGCCAGCAGTCATGCGACGGGACAGGGGGCGAATGGCTACACCTTC
14,-,TRBV7-8,TRBD2,TRBJ2-1,CAGSVKRLADEQFF,TGTGCCGGCAGCGTAAAACGACTAGCCGATGAGCAGTTCTTC
15,-,TRBV7-6,TRBD2,TRBJ2-1,CASSLTGGLYNEQFF,TGTGCCAGCAGCTTAACGGGAGGGCTCTACAATGAGCAGTTCTTC
13,-,TRBV6-5,-,TRBJ2-7,CATREVMGYEQYF,TGTGCCACCAGAGAGGTCATGGGCTACGAGCAGTACTTC
15,-,TRBV15,TRBD1,TRBJ1-2,CATSLPPQGFSGYTF,TGTGCCACCAGCCTCCCTCCACAGGGGTTTAGTGGCTACACCTTC
15,once,TRBV15,-,TRBJ2-5,CATSRQGHQQETQYF,TGTGCCACCAGCAGACAGGGACATCAACAAGAGACCCAGTACTTC
14,once,TRBV11-2,-,TRBJ1-4,CASSSLTLSEKLFF,TGTGCCAGCAGCTCCCTCACCCTAAGTGAAAAACTGTTTTTT
15,-,TRBV5-4,TRBD2,TRBJ2-7,CASSWDYGTSYEQYF,TGTGCCAGCAGCTGGGACTACGGGACTTCCTACGAGCAGTACTTC
16,-,TRBV2,-,TRBJ2-7,CASSWVAGGSSYEQYF,TGTGCCAGCAGTTGGGTAGCAGGAGGGAGCTCCTACGAGCAGTACTTC
14,once,TRBV27,-,TRBJ2-1,CASSGGASPGEQFF,TGTGCCAGCAGTGGCGGTGCCTCGCCTGGGGAGCAGTTCTTC
18,-,TRBV19,TRBD1,TRBJ1-2,CASSIRFGQGIINYGYTF,TGTGCCAGTAGTATCCGATTTGGACAGGGAATCATTAACTATGGCTACACCTTC
12,-,TRBV2,-,TRBJ2-1,CASSFSSTEQFF,TGTGCCAGCAGTTTTTCCTCTACTGAGCAGTTCTTC
15,-,TRBV28,TRBD2,TRBJ2-7,CASRAPGGPSYEQYF,TGTGCCAGCAGGGCCCCGGGGGGGCCAAGCTACGAGCAGTACTTC
13,-,TRBV28,-,TRBJ2-2,CASRGANTGELFF,TGTGCCAGCAGGGGAGCGAACACCGGGGAGCTGTTTTTT
18,few,TRBV27,-,TRBJ2-6,CASSSRNSPDSGANVLTF,TGTGCCAGCAGTTCAAGGAACAGCCCAGACTCTGGGGCCAACGTCCTGACTTTC
12,-,TRBV30,-,TRBJ2-7,CAWSTSRYEQYF,TGTGCCTGGAGTACCTCGCGTTACGAGCAGTACTTC
12,-,TRBV7-2,-,TRBJ2-5,CASSPYQETQYF,TGTGCCAGCAGCCCGTACCAAGAGACCCAGTACTTC
14,few,TRBV4-2,TRBD1,TRBJ1-2,CASSQEQGQRGYTF,TGTGCCAGCAGCCAAGAGCAGGGACAGAGAGGCTACACCTTC
16,-,TRBV5-1,-,TRBJ1-3,CASSAAPQGGGNTIYF,TGCGCCAGCAGCGCCGCGCCACAGGGTGGTGGAAACACCATATATTTT
14,-,TRBV7-9,TRBD2,TRBJ2-3,CAGPPAGATDTQYF,TGTGCCGGACCCCCGGCGGGAGCAACAGATACGCAGTATTTT
13,-,TRBV6-5,-,TRBJ1-2,CASRRQGHYGYTF,TGTGCCAGCAGACGTCAGGGTCACTATGGCTACACCTTC
15,once,TRBV30,TRBD1,TRBJ1-2,CAWRGTGGAYYGYTF,TGTGCCTGGAGGGGGACAGGGGGCGCGTACTATGGCTACACCTTC
13,few,TRBV7-3,-,TRBJ2-3,CASSWSSQDTQYF,TGTGCCAGCAGCTGGAGCAGCCAGGATACGCAGTATTTT
18,-,TRBV5-1,TRBD2,TRBJ2-2,CASGTGTSGSANTGELFF,TGCGCCAGCGGAACCGGGACTAGCGGGAGTGCGAACACCGGGGAGCTGTTTTTT
15,-,TRBV6-1,-,TRBJ2-1,CASRRDRSSYNEQFF,TGTGCCAGCAGGCGTGACAGGAGCTCCTACAATGAGCAGTTCTTC
15,-,TRBV6-6,TRBD1,TRBJ1-5,CASSDREVGNQPQHF,TGTGCCAGCTCTGACAGGGAGGTTGGGAATCAGCCCCAGCATTTT
15,-,TRBV30,-,TRBJ1-2,CAWTTVGMSIYGYTF,TGTGCCTGGACGACGGTCGGGATGTCGATCTATGGCTACACCTTC
15,-,TRBV28,-,TRBJ2-2,CASSSGSLDTGELFF,TGTGCCAGCAGTTCTGGGAGTCTAGACACCGGGGAGCTGTTTTTT
15,-,TRBV6-5,TRBD2,TRBJ2-7,CASSGLAGLPYEQYF,TGTGCCAGCAGTGGGCTAGCGGGCCTTCCCTACGAGCAGTACTTC
15,-,TRBV6-4,-,TRBJ1-1,CASSGQDLMNTEAFF,TGTGCCAGCAGTGGACAGGACCTCATGAACACTGAAGCTTTCTTT
12,-,TRBV10-3,TRBD1,TRBJ2-3,CATRDRGDTQYF,TGTGCCACCAGGGACAGGGGAGATACGCAGTATTTT
12,-,TRBV28,-,TRBJ1-2,CASSLGQPGYTF,TGTGCCAGCAGTCTCGGACAGCCTGGCTACACCTTC
17,once,TRBV7-2,TRBD1,TRBJ1-1,CASRLTGGESLNTEAFF,TGTGCCAGCAGACTCACAGGGGGCGAATCCTTGAACACTGAAGCTTTCTTT
18,-,TRBV7-9,TRBD2,TRBJ2-1,CASSLGTLAGGTYNEQFF,TGTGCCAGCAGCTTAGGTACCCTAGCGGGAGGGACCTACAATGAGCAGTTCTTC
15,once,TRBV5-1,TRBD1,TRBJ2-7,CASSGPTGISYEQYF,TGCGCCAGCAGCGGCCCGACAGGGATCTCCTACGAGCAGTACTTC
14,-,TRBV2,-,TRBJ1-5,CASSVGQGNQPQHF,TGTGCCAGCAGTGTTGGGCAGGGTAATCAGCCCCAGCATTTT
16,-,TRBV28,-,TRBJ2-4,CASSLERNLAKNIQYF,TGTGCCAGCAGTTTAGAGAGGAACTTAGCCAAAAACATTCAGTACTTC
14,-,TRBV7-9,-,TRBJ2-7,CASSLTPAAREQYF,TGTGCCAGCAGCTTAACCCCTGCGGCCCGCGAGCAGTACTTC
15,-,TRBV27,TRBD1,TRBJ1-5,CASRDRGLGNQPQHF,TGTGCCAGTCGGGACAGGGGGCTCGGCAATCAGCCCCAGCATTTT
17,few,TRBV27,TRBD1,TRBJ1-5,CASSLRGTGVRNQPQHF,TGTGCCAGCAGTTTACGCGGGACAGGGGTTAGGAATCAGCCCCAGCATTTT
16,-,TRBV7-3,TRBD1,TRBJ2-1,CASSFRPGQNNNEQFF,TGTGCCAGCAGCTTCAGACCGGGACAGAATAACAATGAGCAGTTCTTC
11,-,TRBV7-2,TRBD2,TRBJ2-5,CASSRGVTQYF,TGTGCCAGCAGTCGGGGGGTGACCCAGTACTTC